Listed here is a single TCR beta chain. Its antigen is not identified. Time point noted: after neoadjuvant nivolumab, at surgical resection. From germline, CDR1 is MGHRA and CDR2 YSYEKL. The CDR3 sequence is 15 residues long. V trimming: 6 bases; J trimming: 6 bases; junction bases outside the gene matches: 7. These data originate in a study of neoadjuvant anti-PD-1 for oral cavity cancer. Study-wide results and limits: Higher pretreatment blood Treg/Th17 ratios correlated with higher pretreatment blood and lower post-treatment tumor TCRbeta clonality.

Assay used: immunoSEQ multiplex PCR; TCRdb lists only in-frame clones, some missing. Altogether some 15,000 clones are present, roughly 77% being singletons, with the ten largest covering more than 2%. The chain joins TRBV4-1 to TRBJ2-2; 10 bases map to TRBD1. This receptor was identified in a person aged 40-85 years with oral cavity squamous cell carcinoma. Here the sequenced sample was PBMCs, taken after nivolumab (anti-PD-1) treatment. CDR3 DNA: TGCGCCAGCAGACCGGCCGGGACAGGGGCCGGGGAGCTGTTTTTT. It translates to CASRPAGTGAGELFF.